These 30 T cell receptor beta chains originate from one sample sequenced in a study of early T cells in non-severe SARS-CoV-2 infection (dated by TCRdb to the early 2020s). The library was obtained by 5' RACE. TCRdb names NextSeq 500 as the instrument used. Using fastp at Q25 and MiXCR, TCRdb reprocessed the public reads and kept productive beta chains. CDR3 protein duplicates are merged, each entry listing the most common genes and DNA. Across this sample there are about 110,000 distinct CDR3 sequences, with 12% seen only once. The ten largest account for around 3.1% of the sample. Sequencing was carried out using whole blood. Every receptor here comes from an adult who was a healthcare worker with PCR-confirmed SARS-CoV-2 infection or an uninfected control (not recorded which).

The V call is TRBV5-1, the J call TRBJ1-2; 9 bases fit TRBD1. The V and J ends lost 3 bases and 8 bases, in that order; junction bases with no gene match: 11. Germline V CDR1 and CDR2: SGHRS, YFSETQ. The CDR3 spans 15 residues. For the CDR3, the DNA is TGCGCCAGCAGCTGGGGACAGGGACACGGTGAGGGCTACACCTTC. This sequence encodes CASSWGQGHGEGYTF.

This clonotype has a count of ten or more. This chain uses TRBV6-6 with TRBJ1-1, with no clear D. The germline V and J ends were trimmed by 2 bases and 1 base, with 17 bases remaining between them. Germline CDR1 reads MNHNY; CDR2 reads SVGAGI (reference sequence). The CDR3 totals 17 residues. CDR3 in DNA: TGTGCCAGCAGTTACCTCCCCCTTAGGACCGCGAACACTGAAGCTTTCTTT. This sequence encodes CASSYLPLRTANTEAFF.

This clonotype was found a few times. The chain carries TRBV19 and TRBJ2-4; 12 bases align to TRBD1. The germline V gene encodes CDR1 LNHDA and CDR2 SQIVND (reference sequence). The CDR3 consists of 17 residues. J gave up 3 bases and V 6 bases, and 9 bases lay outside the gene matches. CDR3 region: CASRGQGAIVDKNIQYF. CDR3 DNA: TGTGCCAGTAGGGGACAGGGGGCAATTGTAGACAAAAACATTCAGTACTTC.

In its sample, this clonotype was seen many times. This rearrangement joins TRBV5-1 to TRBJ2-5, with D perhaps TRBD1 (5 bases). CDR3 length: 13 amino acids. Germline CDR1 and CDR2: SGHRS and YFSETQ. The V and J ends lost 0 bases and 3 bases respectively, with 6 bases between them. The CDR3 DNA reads TGCGCCAGCAGCTTGGGCAGGGAAGAGACCCAGTACTTC. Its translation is CASSLGREETQYF.

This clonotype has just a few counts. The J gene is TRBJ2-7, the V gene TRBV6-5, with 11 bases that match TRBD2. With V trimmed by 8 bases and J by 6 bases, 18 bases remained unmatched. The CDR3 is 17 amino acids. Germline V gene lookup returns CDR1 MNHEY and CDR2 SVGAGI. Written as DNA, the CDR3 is TGTGCCAGCCACTCCGGCGGGATAGCGGGGGGGGGTCGCGAGCAGTACTTC. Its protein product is CASHSGGIAGGGREQYF.

CDR3: CASSLRGVGPYGYTF. The CDR3 nucleotides read TGTGCCAGCAGCTTGCGGGGAGTCGGGCCCTATGGCTACACCTTC. This sequence joins TRBV5-4 and TRBJ1-2; D remains unclear. The CDR3 runs to 15 residues. Between the trimmed V and J ends, which lost 1 base and 4 bases, there was a span of 14 bases. CDR1 is SGHNT, CDR2 YYREEE, per germline (reference sequence).

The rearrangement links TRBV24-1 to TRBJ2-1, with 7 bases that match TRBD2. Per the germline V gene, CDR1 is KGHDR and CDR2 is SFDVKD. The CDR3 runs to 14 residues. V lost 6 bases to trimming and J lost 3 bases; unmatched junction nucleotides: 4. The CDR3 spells CATSLSGDYNEQFF. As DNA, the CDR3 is TGTGCCACCAGTTTAAGCGGGGACTACAATGAGCAGTTCTTC.

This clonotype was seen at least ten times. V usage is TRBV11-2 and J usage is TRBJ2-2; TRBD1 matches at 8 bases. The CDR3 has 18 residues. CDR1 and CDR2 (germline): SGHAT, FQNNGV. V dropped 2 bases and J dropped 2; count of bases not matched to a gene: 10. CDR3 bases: TGTGCCAGCAGCTTAAGGGGCCTGACAGGGGTCAACACCGGGGAGCTGTTTTTT. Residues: CASSLRGLTGVNTGELFF.

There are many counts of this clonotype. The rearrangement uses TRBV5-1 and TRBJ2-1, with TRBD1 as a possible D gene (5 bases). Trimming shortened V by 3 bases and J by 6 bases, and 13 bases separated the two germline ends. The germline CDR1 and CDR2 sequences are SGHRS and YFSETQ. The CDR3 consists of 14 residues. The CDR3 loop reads CASSWTIGSNEQFF. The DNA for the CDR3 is TGCGCCAGCAGCTGGACAATTGGATCCAATGAGCAGTTCTTC. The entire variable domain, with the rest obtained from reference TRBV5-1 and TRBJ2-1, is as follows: KAGVTQTPRYLIKTRGQQVTLSCSPISGHRSVSWYQQTPGQGLQFLFEYFSETQRNKGNFPGRFSGRQFSNSRSEMNVSTLELGDSALYLCASSWTIGSNEQFFGPGTRLTVL.

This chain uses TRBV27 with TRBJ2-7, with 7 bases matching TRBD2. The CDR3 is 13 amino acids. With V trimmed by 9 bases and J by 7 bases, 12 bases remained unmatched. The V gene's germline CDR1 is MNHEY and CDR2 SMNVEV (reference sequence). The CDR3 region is CASCPPVGGEQYF. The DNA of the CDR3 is TGTGCCAGTTGCCCGCCTGTGGGGGGGGAGCAGTACTTC.

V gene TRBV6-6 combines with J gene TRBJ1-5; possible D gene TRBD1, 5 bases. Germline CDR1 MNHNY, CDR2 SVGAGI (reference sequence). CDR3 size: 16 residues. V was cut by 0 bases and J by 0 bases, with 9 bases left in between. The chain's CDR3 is CASSYSGRDSNQPQHF. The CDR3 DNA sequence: TGTGCCAGCAGTTACTCAGGCAGGGATAGCAATCAGCCCCAGCATTTT.

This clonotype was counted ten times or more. As DNA, the CDR3 is TGTGCCAGCAGCCCACAGGGTACCCAGACCTACGAGCAGTACTTC. This codes for CASSPQGTQTYEQYF. The chain employs TRBV11-2 and TRBJ2-7; D perhaps matches TRBD1 (6 bases). The V end was cut by 5 bases, the J end by 2 bases, with 16 bases between. This CDR3 is 15 amino acids long. Germline V gives CDR1 SGHAT, CDR2 FQNNGV.

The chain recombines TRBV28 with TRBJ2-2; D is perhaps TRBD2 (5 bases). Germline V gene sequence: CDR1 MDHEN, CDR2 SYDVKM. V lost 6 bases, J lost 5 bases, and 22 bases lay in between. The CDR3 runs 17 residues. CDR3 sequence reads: CASRLLRTGVLTGELFF. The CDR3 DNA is TGTGCCAGCAGACTATTGCGCACCGGGGTCCTGACCGGGGAGCTGTTTTTT. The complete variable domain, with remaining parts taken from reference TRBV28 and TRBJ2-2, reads DVKVTQSSRYLVKRTGEKVFLECVQDMDHENMFWYRQDPGLGLRLIYFSYDVKMKEKGDIPEGYSVSREKKERFSLILESASTNQTSMYLCASRLLRTGVLTGELFFGEGSRLTVL.

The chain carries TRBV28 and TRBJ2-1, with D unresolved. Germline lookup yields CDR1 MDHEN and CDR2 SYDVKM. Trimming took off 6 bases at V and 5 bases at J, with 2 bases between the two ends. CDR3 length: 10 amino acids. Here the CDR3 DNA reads TGTGCCAGCAGAGACAATGAGCAGTTCTTC. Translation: CASRDNEQFF.

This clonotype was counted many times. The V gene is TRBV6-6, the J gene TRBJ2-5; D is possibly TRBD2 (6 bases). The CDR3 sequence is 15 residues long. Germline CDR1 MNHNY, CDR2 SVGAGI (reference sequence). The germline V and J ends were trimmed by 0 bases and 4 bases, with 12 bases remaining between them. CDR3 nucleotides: TGTGCCAGCAGTTACTCGAGGGGAGGCGCAGAGACCCAGTACTTC. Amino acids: CASSYSRGGAETQYF.

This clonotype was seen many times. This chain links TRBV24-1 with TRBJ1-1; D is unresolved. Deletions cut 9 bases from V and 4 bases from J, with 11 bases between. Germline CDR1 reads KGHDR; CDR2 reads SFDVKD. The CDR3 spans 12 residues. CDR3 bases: TGTGCCACCGCCCATGTAGGCACTGAAGCTTTCTTT. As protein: CATAHVGTEAFF.

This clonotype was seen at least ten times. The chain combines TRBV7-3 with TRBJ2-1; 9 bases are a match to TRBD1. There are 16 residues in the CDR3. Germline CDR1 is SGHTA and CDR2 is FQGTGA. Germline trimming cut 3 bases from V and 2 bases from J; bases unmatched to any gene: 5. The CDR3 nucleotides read TGTGCCAGCAGCTTGAACAGGGGGCTGACCTACAATGAGCAGTTCTTC. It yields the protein CASSLNRGLTYNEQFF.

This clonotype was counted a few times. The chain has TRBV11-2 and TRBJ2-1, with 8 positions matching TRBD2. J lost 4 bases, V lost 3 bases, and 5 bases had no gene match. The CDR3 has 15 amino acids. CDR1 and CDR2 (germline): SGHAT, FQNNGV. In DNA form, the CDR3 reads TGTGCCAGCAGCTTGTCGGGGGGGAGGTACAATGAGCAGTTCTTC. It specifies CASSLSGGRYNEQFF. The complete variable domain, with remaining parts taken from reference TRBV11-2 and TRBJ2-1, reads EAGVAQSPRYKIIEKRQSVAFWCNPISGHATLYWYQQILGQGPKLLIQFQNNGVVDDSQLPKDRFSAERLKGVDSTLKIQPAKLEDSAVYLCASSLSGGRYNEQFFGPGTRLTVL.

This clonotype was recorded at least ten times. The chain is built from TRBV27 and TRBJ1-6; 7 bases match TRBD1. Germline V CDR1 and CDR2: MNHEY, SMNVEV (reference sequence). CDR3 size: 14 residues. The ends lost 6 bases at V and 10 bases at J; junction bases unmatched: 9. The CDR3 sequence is CASRSGTVPSPLHF. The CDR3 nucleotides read TGTGCCAGCAGGAGTGGGACAGTTCCCTCACCCCTCCACTTT.

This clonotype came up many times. CDR3 in amino acids: CASSQGFNQPQHF. As DNA, the CDR3 is TGTGCCAGCAGCCAGGGATTCAATCAGCCCCAGCATTTT. The chain combines TRBV7-2 with TRBJ1-5, with a weak D call TRBD1 (5 bases). V was trimmed by 5 bases and J by 3 bases, leaving 8 bases between them. The CDR3 runs 13 residues. Looked up from germline, CDR1 is SGHTA and CDR2 is FQGNSA.

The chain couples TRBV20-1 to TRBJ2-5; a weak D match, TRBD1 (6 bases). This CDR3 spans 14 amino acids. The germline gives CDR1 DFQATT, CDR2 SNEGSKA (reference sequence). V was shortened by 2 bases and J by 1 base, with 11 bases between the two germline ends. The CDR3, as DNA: TGCAGTGCTAGACCAATGACAGGCCAAGAGACCCAGTACTTC. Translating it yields CSARPMTGQETQYF.

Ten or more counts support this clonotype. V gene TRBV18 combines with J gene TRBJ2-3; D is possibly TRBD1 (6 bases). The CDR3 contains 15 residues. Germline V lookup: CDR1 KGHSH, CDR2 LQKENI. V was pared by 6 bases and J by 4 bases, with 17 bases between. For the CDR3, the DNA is TGTGCCAGCTCGCCGGGACAATTGGGGGCAGATACGCAGTATTTT. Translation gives CASSPGQLGADTQYF.

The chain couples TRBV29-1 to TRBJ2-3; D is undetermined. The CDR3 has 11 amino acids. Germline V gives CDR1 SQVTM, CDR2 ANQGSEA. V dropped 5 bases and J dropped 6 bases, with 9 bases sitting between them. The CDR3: CSVKNHDTQYF. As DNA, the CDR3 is TGCAGCGTTAAGAACCATGATACGCAGTATTTT.

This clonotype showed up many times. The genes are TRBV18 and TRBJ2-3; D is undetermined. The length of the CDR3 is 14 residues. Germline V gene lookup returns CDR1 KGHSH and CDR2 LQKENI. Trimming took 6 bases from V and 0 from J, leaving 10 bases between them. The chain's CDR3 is CASSRPGSTDTQYF. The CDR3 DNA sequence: TGTGCCAGCTCTCGCCCAGGCAGCACAGATACGCAGTATTTT.

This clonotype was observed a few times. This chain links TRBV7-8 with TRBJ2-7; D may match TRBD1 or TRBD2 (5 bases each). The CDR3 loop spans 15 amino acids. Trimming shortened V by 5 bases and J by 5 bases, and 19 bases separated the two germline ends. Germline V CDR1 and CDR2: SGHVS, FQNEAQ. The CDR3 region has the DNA TGTGCCAGCAGCCCTCCGGGACGCCTGACGGACGAGCAGTACTTC. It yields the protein CASSPPGRLTDEQYF.

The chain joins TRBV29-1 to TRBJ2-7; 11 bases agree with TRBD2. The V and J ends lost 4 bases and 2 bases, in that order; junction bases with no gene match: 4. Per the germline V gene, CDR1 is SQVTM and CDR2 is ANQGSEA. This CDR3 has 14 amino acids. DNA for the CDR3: TGCAGCGTTGTGGTAGCGGGGGGGCCCTACGAGCAGTACTTC. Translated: CSVVVAGGPYEQYF.

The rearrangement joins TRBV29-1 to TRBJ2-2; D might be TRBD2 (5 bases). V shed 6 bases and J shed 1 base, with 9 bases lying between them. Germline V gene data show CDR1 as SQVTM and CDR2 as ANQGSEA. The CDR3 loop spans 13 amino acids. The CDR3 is CSVRDGNTGELFF. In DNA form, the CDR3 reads TGCAGCGTACGGGATGGGAACACCGGGGAGCTGTTTTTT.

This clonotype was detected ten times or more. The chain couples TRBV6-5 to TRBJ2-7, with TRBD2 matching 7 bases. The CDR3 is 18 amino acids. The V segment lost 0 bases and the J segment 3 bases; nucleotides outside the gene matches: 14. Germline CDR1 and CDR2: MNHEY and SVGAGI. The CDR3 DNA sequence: TGTGCCAGCAGTTACTCGGGGGGGGGACCCGAATACTACTACGAGCAGTACTTC. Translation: CASSYSGGGPEYYYEQYF.

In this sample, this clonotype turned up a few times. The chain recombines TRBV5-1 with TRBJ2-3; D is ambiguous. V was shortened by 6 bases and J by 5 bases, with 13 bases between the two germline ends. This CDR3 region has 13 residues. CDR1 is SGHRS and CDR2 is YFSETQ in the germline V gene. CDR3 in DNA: TGCGCCAGCACGGTGGCCCCCGGAGATACGCAGTATTTT. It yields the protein CASTVAPGDTQYF.

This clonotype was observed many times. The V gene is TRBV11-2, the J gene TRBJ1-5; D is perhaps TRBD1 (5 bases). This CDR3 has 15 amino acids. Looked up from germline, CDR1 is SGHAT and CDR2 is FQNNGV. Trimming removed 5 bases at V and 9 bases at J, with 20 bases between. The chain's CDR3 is CASSLTTGRLSPQHF. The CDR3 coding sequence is TGTGCCAGCAGCCTCACTACGGGACGCCTGTCGCCCCAGCATTTT.